This TCR beta chain was profiled in a study of T cells of healthy individuals (dated by TCRdb to 2017 to 2018). For CDR1 and CDR2, the germline V gene lists MGHRA and YSYEKL. From the cysteine through the phenylalanine, the CDR3 covers 15 amino acids. The read is trimmed to its CDR3 DNA, 45 bases read in frame from base 1. Trimming at the junction amounts to 0 bases on V and 3 bases on J, and the germline ends lie 12 bases apart. This clonotype was detected only a few times. The antigen it recognizes is unknown. One base away there is no much larger clone; base qualities are not given. The library was generated by 5' RACE. TCRdb names Illumina MiSeq as the instrument used. TCRdb trimmed public reads at Q25 via fastp, called clones via MiXCR and kept in-frame beta chains. Rows merge per CDR3 protein into single entries with the most common DNA and genes. The sample table records tens of thousands of distinct CDR3 sequences; around 15% of these occur just once. Of the sample, around 4.7% falls within the top ten clones.

The source of this sequence is a human donor in good health. Here the chain combines TRBV4-1 and TRBJ2-7; D gene: possibly TRBD2, on 6 matching bases. The CDR3 protein sequence reads: CASSQDPGLDYEQYF. The nucleotide sequence reads TGCGCCAGCAGCCAAGACCCGGGACTTGACTACGAGCAGTACTTC.